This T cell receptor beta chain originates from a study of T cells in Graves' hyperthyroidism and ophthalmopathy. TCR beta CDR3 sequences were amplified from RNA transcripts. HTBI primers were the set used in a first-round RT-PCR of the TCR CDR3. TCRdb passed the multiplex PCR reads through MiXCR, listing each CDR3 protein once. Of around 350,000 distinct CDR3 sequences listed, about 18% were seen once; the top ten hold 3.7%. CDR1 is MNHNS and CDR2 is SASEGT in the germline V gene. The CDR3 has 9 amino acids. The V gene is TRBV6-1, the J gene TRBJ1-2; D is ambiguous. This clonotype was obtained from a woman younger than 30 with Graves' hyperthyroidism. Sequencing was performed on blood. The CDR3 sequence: CDSSYGYTF. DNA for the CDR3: TGTGACAGTTCTTATGGCTACACCTTC.